This T cell receptor beta chain emerged from a study of PD-1 blockade in classical Hodgkin lymphoma. Germline-derived CDR1 and CDR2 are MDHEN and SYDVKM. V trimming: 1 base; J trimming: 6 bases; junction bases outside the gene matches: 6. This CDR3 has 15 amino acids. Exposure to brentuximab vedotin varied, and each patient had relapsed following autologous stem cell transplantation. Relapsed/refractory classical Hodgkin lymphoma patients had complete, partial or progressive responses. The repertoire was sequenced with immunoSEQ multiplex PCR; TCRdb's copy has only in-frame clones and lacks some. In the table there are some 18,000 clones, roughly 80% of which are singletons.

The chain recombines TRBV28 with TRBJ2-7; 10 nucleotides line up with TRBD1. Sample: peripheral blood mononuclear cells (PBMCs), taken at baseline. The source of this sequence is a human donor with classical Hodgkin lymphoma. The CDR3 reads CASSLYGTGALEQYF. The CDR3 DNA reads TGTGCCAGCAGTTTATATGGGACAGGGGCTCTCGAGCAGTACTTC.